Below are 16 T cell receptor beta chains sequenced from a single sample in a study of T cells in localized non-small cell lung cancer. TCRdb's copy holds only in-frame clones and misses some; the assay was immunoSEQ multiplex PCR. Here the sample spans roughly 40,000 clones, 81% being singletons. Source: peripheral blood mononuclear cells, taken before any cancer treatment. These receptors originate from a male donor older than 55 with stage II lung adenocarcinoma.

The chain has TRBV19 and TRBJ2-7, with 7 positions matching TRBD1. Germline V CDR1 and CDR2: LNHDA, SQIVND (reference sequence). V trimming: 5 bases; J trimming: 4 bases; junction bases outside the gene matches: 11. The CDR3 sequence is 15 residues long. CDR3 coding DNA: TGTGCCAGTAGTCTCATACAGGGGAAGAATTACGAGCAGTACTTC. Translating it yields CASSLIQGKNYEQYF.

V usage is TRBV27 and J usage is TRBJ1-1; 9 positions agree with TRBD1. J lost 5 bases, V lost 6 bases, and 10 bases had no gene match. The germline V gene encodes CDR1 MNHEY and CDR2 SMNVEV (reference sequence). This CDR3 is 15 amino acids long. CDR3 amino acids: CASSPTTGGLTEAFF. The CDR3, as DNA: TGTGCCAGCAGCCCGACGACAGGGGGGCTGACTGAAGCTTTCTTT.

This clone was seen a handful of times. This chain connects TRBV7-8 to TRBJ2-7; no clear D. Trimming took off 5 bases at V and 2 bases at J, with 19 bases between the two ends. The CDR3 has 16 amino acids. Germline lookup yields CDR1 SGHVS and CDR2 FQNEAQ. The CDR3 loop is CASSAETPTAPYEQYF. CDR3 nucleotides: TGTGCCAGCAGCGCAGAAACCCCGACGGCCCCCTACGAGCAGTACTTC.

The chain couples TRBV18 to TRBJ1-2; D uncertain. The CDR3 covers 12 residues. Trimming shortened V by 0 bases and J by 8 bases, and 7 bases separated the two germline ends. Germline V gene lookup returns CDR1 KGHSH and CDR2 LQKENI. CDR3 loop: CASSPPNGGYTF. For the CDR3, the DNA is TGTGCCAGCTCACCACCGAATGGCGGCTACACCTTC.

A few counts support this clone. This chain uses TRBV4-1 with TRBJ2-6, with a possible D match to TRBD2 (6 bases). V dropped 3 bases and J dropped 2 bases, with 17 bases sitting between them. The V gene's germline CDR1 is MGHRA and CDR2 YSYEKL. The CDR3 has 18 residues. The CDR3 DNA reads TGCGCCAGCAGCCATCTCCCCGGGACTTTAGCTGGGGCCAACGTCCTGACTTTC. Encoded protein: CASSHLPGTLAGANVLTF.

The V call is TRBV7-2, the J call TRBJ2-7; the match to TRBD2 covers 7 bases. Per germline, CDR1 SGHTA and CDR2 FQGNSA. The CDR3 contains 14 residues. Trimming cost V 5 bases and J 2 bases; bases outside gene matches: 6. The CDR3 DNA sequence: TGTGCCAGCAGCCCCTCTAGCGGCCCCTACGAGCAGTACTTC. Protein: CASSPSSGPYEQYF.

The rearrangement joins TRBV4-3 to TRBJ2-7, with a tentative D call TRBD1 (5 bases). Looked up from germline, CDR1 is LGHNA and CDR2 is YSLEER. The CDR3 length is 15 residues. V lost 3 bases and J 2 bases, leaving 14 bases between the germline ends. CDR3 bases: TGCGCCAGCAGCCACGTTACAGGCGGTACCTACGAGCAGTACTTC. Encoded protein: CASSHVTGGTYEQYF.

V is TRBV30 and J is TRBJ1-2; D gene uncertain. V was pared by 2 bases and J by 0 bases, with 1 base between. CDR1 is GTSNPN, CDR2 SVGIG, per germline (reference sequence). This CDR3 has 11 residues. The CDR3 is CAWSSNYGYTF. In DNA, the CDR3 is TGTGCCTGGAGTTCTAACTATGGCTACACCTTC.

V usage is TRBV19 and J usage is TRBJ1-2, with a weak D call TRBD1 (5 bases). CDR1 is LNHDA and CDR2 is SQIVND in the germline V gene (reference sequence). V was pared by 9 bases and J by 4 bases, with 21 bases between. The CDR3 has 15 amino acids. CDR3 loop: CASHAERQLLYGYTF. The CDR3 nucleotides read TGTGCCAGCCACGCCGAGCGACAGCTCCTCTATGGCTACACCTTC.

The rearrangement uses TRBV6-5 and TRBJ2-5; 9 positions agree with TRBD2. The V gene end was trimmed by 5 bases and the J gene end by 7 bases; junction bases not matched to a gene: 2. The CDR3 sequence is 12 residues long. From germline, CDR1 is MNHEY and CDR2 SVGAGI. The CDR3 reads CASSGTSTTQYF. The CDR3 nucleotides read TGTGCCAGCAGTGGGACTAGCACGACCCAGTACTTC.

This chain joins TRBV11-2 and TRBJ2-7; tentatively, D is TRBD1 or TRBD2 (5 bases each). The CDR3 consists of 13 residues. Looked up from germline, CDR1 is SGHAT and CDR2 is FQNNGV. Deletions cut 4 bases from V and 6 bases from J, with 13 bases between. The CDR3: CASSSTRGTEQYF. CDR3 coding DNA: TGTGCCAGCAGCTCCACTAGGGGTACCGAGCAGTACTTC. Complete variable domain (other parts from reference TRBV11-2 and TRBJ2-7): EAGVAQSPRYKIIEKRQSVAFWCNPISGHATLYWYQQILGQGPKLLIQFQNNGVVDDSQLPKDRFSAERLKGVDSTLKIQPAKLEDSAVYLCASSSTRGTEQYFGPGTRLTVT.

DNA of the CDR3: TGTGCCAGCAGCTTAGGGATCCTGGGGATAAATGAGCAGTTCTTC. Protein: CASSLGILGINEQFF. The V and J genes are TRBV11-3 and TRBJ2-1, with D unresolved. V gave up 1 base and J gave up 7 bases, with 14 bases separating them. CDR1 and CDR2 from the germline V gene are SGHNT and YENEEA. CDR3 length: 15 residues.

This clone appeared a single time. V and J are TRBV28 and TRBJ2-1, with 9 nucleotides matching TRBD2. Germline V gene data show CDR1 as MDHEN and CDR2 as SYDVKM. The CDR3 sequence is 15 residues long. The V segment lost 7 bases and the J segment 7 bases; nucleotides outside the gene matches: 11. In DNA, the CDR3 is TGTGCCAGCATGGTTTTGGCTAGCGGGATGAATGAGCAGTTCTTC. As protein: CASMVLASGMNEQFF. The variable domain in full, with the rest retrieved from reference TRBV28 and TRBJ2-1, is DVKVTQSSRYLVKRTGEKVFLECVQDMDHENMFWYRQDPGLGLRLIYFSYDVKMKEKGDIPEGYSVSREKKERFSLILESASTNQTSMYLCASMVLASGMNEQFFGPGTRLTVL.

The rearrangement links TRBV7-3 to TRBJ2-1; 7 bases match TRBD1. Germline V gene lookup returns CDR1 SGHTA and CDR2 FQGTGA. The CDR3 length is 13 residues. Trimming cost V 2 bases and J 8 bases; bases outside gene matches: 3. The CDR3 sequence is CASSLDRDHEQFF. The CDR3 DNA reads TGTGCCAGCAGCTTAGACAGGGACCATGAGCAGTTCTTC. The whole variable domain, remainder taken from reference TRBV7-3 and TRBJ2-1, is GAGVSQTPSNKVTEKGKYVELRCDPISGHTALYWYRQSLGQGPEFLIYFQGTGAADDSGLPNDRFFAVRPEGSVSTLKIQRTERGDSAVYLCASSLDRDHEQFFGPGTRLTVL.

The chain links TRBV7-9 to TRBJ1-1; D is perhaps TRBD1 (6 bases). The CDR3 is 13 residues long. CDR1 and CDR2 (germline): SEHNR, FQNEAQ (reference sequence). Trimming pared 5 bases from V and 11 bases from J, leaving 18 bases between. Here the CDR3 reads CASSRNRDKGAFF. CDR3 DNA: TGTGCCAGCAGCCGTAACCGGGACAAGGGGGCTTTCTTT.

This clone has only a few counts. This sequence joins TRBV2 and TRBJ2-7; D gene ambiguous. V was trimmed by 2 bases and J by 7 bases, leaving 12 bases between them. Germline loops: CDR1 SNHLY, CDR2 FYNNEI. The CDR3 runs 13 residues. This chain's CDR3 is CASSETPSSEQYF. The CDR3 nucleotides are TGTGCCAGCAGTGAAACCCCCTCCTCAGAGCAGTACTTC.